The entry below describes one T cell receptor beta chain. Its antigen is unknown. The sample holds no much larger clone one base away, and base qualities are not on file. The data are from a study of shared clonotypes between healthy human individuals (TCRdb year 2020). Regarding the complete study: A few men and a couple of women, aged 18 to 49 years, made up the cohort. Libraries were prepared and TCR repertoires were sequenced by different laboratories using diverse techniques, in order to increase sequencing depth and limit assay-specific biases. The study deeply sequenced blood TCR repertoires of about 5 healthy adults to estimate repertoire size and the extent of clonotype sharing between individuals. For each donor, CD4 naive and CD4 memory were each given three plates, CD8 naive was given two plates, and CD8 memory was given one plate. Between about 0.85 and 9.5 billion PBMCs per donor were obtained by leukapheresis. Study-wide conclusions, independent of this receptor: Clonotypes shared by all four sorted-subset donors showed higher generation probabilities than non-shared clonotypes. Pairwise subsampling led to the expectation that sequencing depth would affect the degree of clonotype sharing among donors. Roughly 5.2% of naive CD4, 3.5% of naive CD8, approximately 2% of memory CD4, and more than 0.35% of memory CD8 clonotypes were shared across a few donors. Even with the large sequencing depth, rarefaction of the sorted-subset datasets indicated that sequencing was incomplete. Estimated clonotype richness was generally larger for naive than for memory subsets. Sampling was limited to blood, and TCR repertoires in tissue likely differ from TCR repertoires in blood. The genetic and exposure-history diversity represented was limited by the small number of donors.

Using the deep immunoSEQ assay, TCR CDR3 regions were amplified from genomic DNA by multiplex PCR. For each cell subset, the extracted genomic DNA was distributed evenly across all wells of several immunoSEQ 96-well plates, and each plate served as one replicate. For sorted subsets, roughly 200 ng of genomic DNA, equivalent to 25,000 to 35,000 T cell genomes, went into each replicate PCR. The purified libraries were quantified using a Qubit 3.0 fluorometer, sized with a Bioanalyzer 2100, and then quantified again using the KAPA Library Quantification kit. Every immunoSEQ 96-well plate was sequenced on a dedicated single-read 150-cycle Illumina NextSeq 550 flow cell. The published analysis was carried out like this. Because the immunoSEQ output included only junctional sequences and no quality scores, the filtering could not be the same as the filtering used for full-length reads. Sequences were annotated with PyIR, a Python wrapper for IgBLAST v1.9, using IMGT germline references to assign V/J genes and CDR3. Reads were removed for weak V/J assignments (E-value above 1e-6), missing CDR3, stop codons, out-of-frame junctions, or ambiguous translated residues. V3J clonotypes were defined as sequences sharing the same inferred V gene, J gene, and CDR3 amino acid sequence. To compute the percentage overlap between repertoires, the number of shared unique clonotypes was divided by the size of the smaller repertoire. Richness of each repertoire was evaluated using RTK rarefaction, the Chao1 estimator, and Recon v2.1 estimates of unobserved clonotypes. For all TCRbeta clonotypes obtained by the gDNA method from a handful of donors, generation probabilities were computed with OLGA. Entries here come from immuneACCESS through TCRdb and include only in-frame sequences with V and J called. Some clones fail to appear in such tables; in the studies checked, an unresolved V gene covers under half of the shortfall, and the cause of the remainder is unknown. D and trimming come from the DNA, and the V and J calls and clone size come from that table. A total of approximately 500,000 clones appear in this sample, 90% to 97% of them only once. The biggest ten clones account for about 0.064% of the sample.

The donors were healthy, HIV-negative adults with no recently reported acute infections or vaccinations. Every donor was a Caucasian adult living in Nashville, Tennessee, USA. Magnetic negative selection was used to enrich CD4+ T cells, after which naive cells were positively selected on CD45RA and the negative fraction became the memory subset. After blood collection by leukapheresis, PBMCs were isolated using Ficoll-Histopaque density gradient centrifugation and then cryopreserved in the vapor phase of liquid nitrogen. Purity and quantity of every magnetically sorted T cell population were checked by analytical flow cytometry. From each sorted fraction, genomic DNA was isolated and quantified by UV absorbance on a Nanodrop 2000c. Sequenced material: naive CD4+ T cells sorted from blood. This sample's cell subset or site label indicates: CD45RA+ positively selected. This TCR came from a woman under 40 in good health.

The CDR3 loop reads CASSLGLAGQTQYF. The DNA sequence is as follows: TGTGCCAGCAGCTTGGGACTAGCTGGGCAGACCCAGTACTTC. The chain joins TRBV7-6 to TRBJ2-5, and 9 bases in between align with TRBD2. V ends up 3 bases short and J 6 bases short, with an unmatched junction base count of 5. Taken from the germline V gene, the CDR1 and CDR2 loops are SGHVS and FNYEAQ. Taken from cysteine to phenylalanine, the CDR3 has 14 residues. Only CDR3 DNA is held: 42 bases, read in frame from base 1.